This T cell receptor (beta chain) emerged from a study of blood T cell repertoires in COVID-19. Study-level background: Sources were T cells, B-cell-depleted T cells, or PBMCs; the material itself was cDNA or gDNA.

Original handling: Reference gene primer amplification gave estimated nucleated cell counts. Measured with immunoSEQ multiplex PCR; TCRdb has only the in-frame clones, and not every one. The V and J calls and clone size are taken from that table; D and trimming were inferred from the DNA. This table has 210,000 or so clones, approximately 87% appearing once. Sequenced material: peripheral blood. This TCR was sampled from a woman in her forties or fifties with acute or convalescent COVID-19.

CDR3 bases: TGTGCCAGCAGATCCGGGGTTCAGCCCCAGCATTTT. As protein: CASRSGVQPQHF. V is TRBV6-6 and J is TRBJ1-5; D is unclear. This CDR3 is built from 12 residues. The germline V gene has CDR1 MNHNY and CDR2 SVGAGI (reference sequence). V shed 6 bases and J shed 6 bases, with 9 bases lying between them.